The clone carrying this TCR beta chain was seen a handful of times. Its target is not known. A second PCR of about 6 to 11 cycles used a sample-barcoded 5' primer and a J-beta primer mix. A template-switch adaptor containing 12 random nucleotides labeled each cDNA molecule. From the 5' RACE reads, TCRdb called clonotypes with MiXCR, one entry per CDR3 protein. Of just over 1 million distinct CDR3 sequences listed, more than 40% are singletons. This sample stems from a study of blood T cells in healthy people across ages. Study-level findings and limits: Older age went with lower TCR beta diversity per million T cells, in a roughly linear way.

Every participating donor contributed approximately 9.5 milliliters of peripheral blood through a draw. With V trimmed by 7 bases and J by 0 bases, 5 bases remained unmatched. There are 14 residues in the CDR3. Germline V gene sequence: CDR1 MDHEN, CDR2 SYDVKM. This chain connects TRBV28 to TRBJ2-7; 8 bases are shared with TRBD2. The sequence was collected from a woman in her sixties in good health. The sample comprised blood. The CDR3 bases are TGTGCCAGCACGACGGGGGGGTACTCCTACGAGCAGTACTTC. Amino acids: CASTTGGYSYEQYF.